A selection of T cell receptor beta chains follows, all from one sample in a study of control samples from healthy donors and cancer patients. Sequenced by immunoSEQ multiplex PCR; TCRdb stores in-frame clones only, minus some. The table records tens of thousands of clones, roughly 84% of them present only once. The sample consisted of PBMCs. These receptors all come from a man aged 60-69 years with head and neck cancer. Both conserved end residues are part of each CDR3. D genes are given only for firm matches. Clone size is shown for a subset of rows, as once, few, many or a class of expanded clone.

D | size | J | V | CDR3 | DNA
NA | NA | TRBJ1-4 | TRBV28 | CASSSRVKLFF | TGTGCCAGCAGTTCCAGGGTTAAACTGTTTTTT
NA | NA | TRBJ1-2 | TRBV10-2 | CASSESWGSGYTF | TGCGCCAGCAGTGAGAGTTGGGGGAGTGGCTACACCTTC
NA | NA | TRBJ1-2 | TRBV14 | CASSQAGGGAGYGYTF | TGTGCCAGCAGCCAAGCTGGGGGAGGGGCTGGCTATGGCTACACCTTC
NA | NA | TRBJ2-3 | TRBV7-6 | CASSLNLRGTDTQYF | TGTGCCAGCAGCTTAAATCTTCGGGGAACAGATACGCAGTATTTT
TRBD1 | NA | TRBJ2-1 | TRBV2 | CASSAYGQGGNEQFF | TGTGCCAGCAGTGCGTACGGACAGGGCGGGAATGAGCAGTTCTTC
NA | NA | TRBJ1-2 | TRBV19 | CASRSVYGYTF | TGTGCCAGTAGGTCAGTCTATGGCTACACCTTC
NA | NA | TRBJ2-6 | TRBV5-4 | CASSFTTGANVLTF | TGTGCCAGCAGCTTCACAACGGGGGCCAACGTCCTGACTTTC
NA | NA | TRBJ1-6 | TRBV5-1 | CASSLGRTDRGPLHF | TGCGCCAGCAGCTTGGGTAGGACCGATCGAGGTCCCCTCCACTTT
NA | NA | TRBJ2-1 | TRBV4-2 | CASSQDVLAKTYNEQFF | TGTGCCAGCAGCCAAGATGTGCTAGCGAAAACCTACAATGAGCAGTTCTTC
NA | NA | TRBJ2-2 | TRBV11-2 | CASSRGRRAAGELFF | TGTGCCAGCAGCCGAGGACGGCGAGCGGCCGGGGAGCTGTTTTTT
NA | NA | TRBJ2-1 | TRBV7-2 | CASSQLDEQFF | TGTGCCAGCAGCCAATTGGATGAGCAGTTCTTC
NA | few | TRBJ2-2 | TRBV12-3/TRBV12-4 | CASKILGPGELFF | TGTGCCAGCAAGATCTTGGGTCCCGGGGAGCTGTTTTTT
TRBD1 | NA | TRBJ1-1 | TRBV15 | CATSNYRQGEAFF | TGTGCCACCAGCAACTACCGACAGGGGGAGGCTTTCTTT
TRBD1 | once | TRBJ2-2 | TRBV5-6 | CASLRQGMGGELFF | TGTGCCAGTCTAAGACAGGGTATGGGCGGGGAGCTGTTTTTT
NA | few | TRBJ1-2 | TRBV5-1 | CASSLVSGGGGYTF | TGCGCCAGCAGCTTGGTGTCTGGGGGCGGTGGCTACACCTTC
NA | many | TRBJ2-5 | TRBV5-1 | CASSMTGSGETQYF | TGCGCCAGCAGCATGACAGGGAGCGGGGAGACCCAGTACTTC
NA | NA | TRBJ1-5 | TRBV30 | CAWSVRSGNQPQHF | TGTGCCTGGAGTGTACGATCAGGCAATCAGCCCCAGCATTTT
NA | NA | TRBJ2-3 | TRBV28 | CASRAASSTDTQYF | TGTGCCAGCCGAGCGGCATCTAGCACAGATACGCAGTATTTT
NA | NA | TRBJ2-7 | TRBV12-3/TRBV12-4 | CASSLAGYEQYF | TGTGCCAGCAGTTTGGCGGGTTACGAGCAGTACTTC
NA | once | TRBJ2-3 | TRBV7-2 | CASSAYTDTQYF | TGTGCCAGCAGCGCCTACACAGATACGCAGTATTTT
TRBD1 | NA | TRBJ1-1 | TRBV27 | CASRPGQVNTEAFF | TGTGCCAGCAGGCCTGGACAGGTGAACACTGAAGCTTTCTTT
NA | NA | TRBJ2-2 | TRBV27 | CASSLSSSGELFF | TGTGCCAGCAGTTTATCAAGCTCCGGGGAGCTGTTTTTT
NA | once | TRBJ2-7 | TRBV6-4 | CASSSNPGYEQYF | TGTGCCAGCAGCTCCAACCCAGGGTACGAGCAGTACTTC
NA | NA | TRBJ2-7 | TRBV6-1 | CASSEPQGSPYEQYF | TGTGCCAGCAGTGAACCACAGGGTTCCCCCTACGAGCAGTACTTC
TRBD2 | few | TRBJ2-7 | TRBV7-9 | CASSPYSGTRYEQYF | TGTGCCAGCAGCCCCTACTCCGGGACTAGATACGAGCAGTACTTC
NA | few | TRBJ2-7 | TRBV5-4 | CASSEASGLAGEQYF | TGTGCCAGCAGCGAAGCCAGTGGACTCGCTGGCGAGCAGTACTTC
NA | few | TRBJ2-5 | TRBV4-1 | CASSRLILETQYF | TGCGCCAGCAGCCGTCTAATTTTGGAGACCCAGTACTTC
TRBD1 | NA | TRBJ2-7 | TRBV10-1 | CANGQGLKLRTSSYEQYF | TGCGCCAACGGACAGGGACTTAAACTTAGGACGAGCTCCTACGAGCAGTACTTC
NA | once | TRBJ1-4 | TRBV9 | CASSVGQGREKLFF | TGTGCCAGCAGCGTAGGGCAGGGGAGAGAAAAACTGTTTTTT
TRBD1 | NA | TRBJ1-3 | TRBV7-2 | CASSSTGTGGSGNTIYF | TGTGCCAGCAGCTCCACCGGGACAGGGGGCAGTGGAAACACCATATATTTT
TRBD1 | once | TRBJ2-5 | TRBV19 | CASSEYRGETQYF | TGTGCCAGTAGCGAATACAGGGGCGAGACCCAGTACTTC
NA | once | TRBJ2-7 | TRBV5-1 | CASSLASTGSEQYF | TGCGCCAGCAGCTTGGCCTCCACAGGGTCCGAGCAGTACTTC
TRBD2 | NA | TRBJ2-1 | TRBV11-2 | CATGGTSGSGAYNEQFF | TGTGCCACCGGCGGGACTAGCGGGAGTGGGGCCTACAATGAGCAGTTCTTC
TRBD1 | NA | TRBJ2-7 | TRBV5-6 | CASRAGTAYEQYF | TGTGCCAGCAGAGCCGGGACAGCCTACGAGCAGTACTTC
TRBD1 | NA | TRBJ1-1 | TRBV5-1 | CASSLEGQGRTEAFF | TGCGCCAGCAGCTTGGAGGGACAGGGGCGCACTGAAGCTTTCTTT
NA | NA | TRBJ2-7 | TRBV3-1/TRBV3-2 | CASSHGTPDYEQYF | TGTGCCAGCAGCCACGGGACTCCCGACTACGAGCAGTACTTC
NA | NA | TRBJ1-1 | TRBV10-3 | CAISAPNMNTEAFF | TGTGCCATCAGTGCACCGAACATGAACACTGAAGCTTTCTTT
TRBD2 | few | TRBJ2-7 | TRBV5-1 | CASSTSPGGGYEQYF | TGCGCCAGCAGCACTAGCCCCGGGGGGGGTTACGAGCAGTACTTC
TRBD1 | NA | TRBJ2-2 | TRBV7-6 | CASSYNPGTADTGELFF | TGTGCCAGCAGTTACAATCCGGGGACAGCGGACACCGGGGAGCTGTTTTTT
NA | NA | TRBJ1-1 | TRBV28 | CASSLGRYQAFF | TGTGCCAGCAGCCTAGGTCGCTACCAGGCTTTCTTT
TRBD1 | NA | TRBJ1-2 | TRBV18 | CASSPQRTGSNYGYTF | TGTGCCAGCTCACCACAAAGGACAGGCTCTAACTATGGCTACACCTTC
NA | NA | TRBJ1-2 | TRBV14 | CASSQNLFGSGYTF | TGTGCCAGCAGCCAAAATCTATTTGGGTCTGGCTACACCTTC
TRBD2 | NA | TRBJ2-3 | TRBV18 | CASSPQLKAGGLADTQYF | TGTGCCAGCTCACCCCAACTTAAAGCGGGAGGGCTGGCAGATACGCAGTATTTT
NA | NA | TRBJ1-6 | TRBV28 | CASSLAGSPLHF | TGTGCCAGCAGTTTGGCTGGTTCACCCCTCCACTTT
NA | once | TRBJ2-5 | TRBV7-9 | CASSPTALDTQYF | TGTGCCAGCAGCCCGACCGCATTGGACACCCAGTACTTC
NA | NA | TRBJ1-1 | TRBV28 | CASSLWADRTNTEAFF | TGTGCCAGCAGTTTATGGGCGGACAGAACGAACACTGAAGCTTTCTTT
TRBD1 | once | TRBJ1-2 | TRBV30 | CAWSRGRVRANYGYTF | TGTGCCTGGAGTAGGGGGCGAGTCCGAGCTAACTATGGCTACACCTTC
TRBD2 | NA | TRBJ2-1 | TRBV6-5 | CASSYSLAGGRNEQFF | TGTGCCAGCAGTTATTCCCTAGCGGGAGGGCGGAATGAGCAGTTCTTC
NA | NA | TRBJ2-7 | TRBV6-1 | CASSEMPRGWYEQYF | TGTGCCAGCAGTGAGATGCCCCGGGGGTGGTACGAGCAGTACTTC
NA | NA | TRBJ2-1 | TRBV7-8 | CASTPRRVGNEQFF | TGTGCCAGCACCCCAAGGAGGGTAGGCAATGAGCAGTTCTTC
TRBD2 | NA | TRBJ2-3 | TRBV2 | CASSDATTSGDTQYF | TGTGCCAGCAGTGATGCGACGACTAGCGGAGATACGCAGTATTTT
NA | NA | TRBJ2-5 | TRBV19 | CASSIVGSGIGTQYF | TGTGCCAGTAGTATAGTAGGGTCGGGGATTGGGACCCAGTACTTC
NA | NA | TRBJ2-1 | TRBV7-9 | CASRLRTDNEQFF | TGTGCCAGCAGATTACGAACAGACAATGAGCAGTTCTTC
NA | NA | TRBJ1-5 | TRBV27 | CASTPPPPQHF | TGTGCCAGCACCCCCCCTCCGCCCCAGCATTTT
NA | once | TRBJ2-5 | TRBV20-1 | CSASSSQETQYF | TGCAGTGCTAGTTCTTCTCAAGAGACCCAGTACTTC